A selection of T cell receptor beta chains follows, all from one sample in a study of T cells in Graves' hyperthyroidism and ophthalmopathy. Via MiXCR, TCRdb re-called the multiplex PCR reads, giving one row per CDR3 protein. The data contain tens of thousands of distinct CDR3 sequences, approximately 50% of them singletons. The sequenced material came from blood. These receptors were taken from a woman in her 30s with Graves' ophthalmopathy. The CDR3 runs from the conserved cysteine through the conserved F or W. Each record gives: CDR3 protein, CDR3 DNA, CDR3 length, J gene, clone size, V gene, D gene. A D gene is named only where the DNA matches it firmly. Some rows have no size entry. The others give once, few or many, or a class for an expanded clone.

CDR3aa: CASSFGQYSNQPQHF; CDR3nt: TGTGCCAGCAGTTTTGGACAGTATAGCAATCAGCCCCAGCATTTT; len: 15; j_gene: TRBJ1-5; abundance: many; v_gene: TRBV12-3/TRBV12-4; d_gene: NA
CDR3aa: CASSLGSGGADTQYF; CDR3nt: TGTGCCAGCAGCTTAGGTTCTGGGGGGGCAGATACGCAGTATTTT; len: 15; j_gene: TRBJ2-3; abundance: NA; v_gene: TRBV7-9; d_gene: TRBD2
CDR3aa: CASRNRGNTIYF; CDR3nt: TGTGCCAGCCGGAACAGAGGAAACACCATATATTTT; len: 12; j_gene: TRBJ1-3; abundance: NA; v_gene: TRBV5-8; d_gene: NA
CDR3aa: CASMLAESTDTQYF; CDR3nt: TGCGCCAGCATGCTAGCGGAAAGCACAGATACGCAGTATTTT; len: 14; j_gene: TRBJ2-3; abundance: many; v_gene: TRBV5-1; d_gene: TRBD2
CDR3aa: CAISAMTGGTNYGYTF; CDR3nt: TGTGCCATCAGTGCGATGACAGGGGGGACTAACTATGGCTACACCTTC; len: 16; j_gene: TRBJ1-2; abundance: NA; v_gene: TRBV10-3; d_gene: TRBD1
CDR3aa: CASSAGGGTPSYEQYF; CDR3nt: TGTGCCAGCAGTGCCGGAGGGGGGACACCCTCCTACGAGCAGTACTTC; len: 16; j_gene: TRBJ2-7; abundance: many; v_gene: TRBV28; d_gene: NA
CDR3aa: CASSPGHAEAFF; CDR3nt: TGTGCCAGCAGCCCCGGACATGCTGAAGCTTTCTTT; len: 12; j_gene: TRBJ1-1; abundance: NA; v_gene: TRBV7-3; d_gene: NA
CDR3aa: CASSSRGGTVETQYF; CDR3nt: TGTGCCAGCAGTTCAAGGGGGGGTACCGTTGAGACCCAGTACTTC; len: 15; j_gene: TRBJ2-5; abundance: many; v_gene: TRBV6-1; d_gene: NA
CDR3aa: CASSPGRETIHDEQFF; CDR3nt: TGTGCCAGCAGCCCTGGGCGGGAGACTATTCACGATGAGCAGTTCTTC; len: 16; j_gene: TRBJ2-1; abundance: many; v_gene: TRBV7-9; d_gene: TRBD2
CDR3aa: CASSSRESGKTDTQYF; CDR3nt: TGTGCCAGCAGCTCCCGGGAGAGCGGGAAAACAGATACGCAGTATTTT; len: 16; j_gene: TRBJ2-3; abundance: NA; v_gene: TRBV7-2; d_gene: TRBD2
CDR3aa: CASSDRTGGDQPQHF; CDR3nt: TGCGCCAGCAGTGATAGGACAGGGGGAGATCAGCCCCAGCATTTT; len: 15; j_gene: TRBJ1-5; abundance: NA; v_gene: TRBV10-2; d_gene: TRBD1
CDR3aa: CSAGTSGVNEQFF; CDR3nt: TGCAGTGCTGGGACTAGCGGGGTCAATGAGCAGTTCTTC; len: 13; j_gene: TRBJ2-1; abundance: once; v_gene: TRBV20-1; d_gene: TRBD2
CDR3aa: CASRHRGSEQYF; CDR3nt: TGTGCCAGCAGACACAGGGGTTCCGAGCAGTACTTC; len: 12; j_gene: TRBJ2-7; abundance: NA; v_gene: TRBV12-3/TRBV12-4; d_gene: TRBD1
CDR3aa: CASSLVGYGYTF; CDR3nt: TGTGCCAGCAGCTTAGTTGGCTATGGCTACACCTTC; len: 12; j_gene: TRBJ1-2; abundance: medium-sized; v_gene: TRBV7-9; d_gene: NA
CDR3aa: CASQPEGAAYEQYF; CDR3nt: TGTGCCAGCCAGCCTGAGGGGGCCGCCTACGAGCAGTACTTC; len: 14; j_gene: TRBJ2-7; abundance: many; v_gene: TRBV12-3/TRBV12-4; d_gene: TRBD1
CDR3aa: CSARELKAPYEQYF; CDR3nt: TGCAGTGCTAGAGAGCTCAAGGCCCCCTACGAGCAGTACTTC; len: 14; j_gene: TRBJ2-7; abundance: NA; v_gene: TRBV20-1; d_gene: NA
CDR3aa: CASSFRQINTGELFF; CDR3nt: TGTGCCAGCAGTTTCCGGCAGATTAACACCGGGGAGCTGTTTTTT; len: 15; j_gene: TRBJ2-2; abundance: many; v_gene: TRBV12-3/TRBV12-4; d_gene: NA
CDR3aa: CGARDRDRTDTQYF; CDR3nt: TGCGGTGCCAGAGACAGGGACCGCACAGATACGCAGTATTTT; len: 14; j_gene: TRBJ2-3; abundance: NA; v_gene: TRBV20-1; d_gene: TRBD1
CDR3aa: CASSQDTEAFF; CDR3nt: TGTGCCAGCTCACAGGACACTGAAGCTTTCTTT; len: 11; j_gene: TRBJ1-1; abundance: many; v_gene: TRBV6-6; d_gene: NA
CDR3aa: CASSLGTGENTEAFF; CDR3nt: TGCGCCAGCAGCTTGGGGACAGGGGAGAACACTGAAGCTTTCTTT; len: 15; j_gene: TRBJ1-1; abundance: many; v_gene: TRBV5-1; d_gene: TRBD1
CDR3aa: CASSPWARRCAYEQYF; CDR3nt: TGTGCCAGCAGCCCGTGGGCTCGGCGGTGCGCCTACGAGCAGTACTTC; len: 16; j_gene: TRBJ2-7; abundance: NA; v_gene: TRBV7-9; d_gene: NA
CDR3aa: CASSLSGSGTDTQFF; CDR3nt: TGCGCCAGCAGCTTAAGCGGGAGTGGGACAGATACGCAGTTCTTC; len: 15; j_gene: TRBJ2-1; abundance: NA; v_gene: TRBV5-1; d_gene: NA
CDR3aa: CASSEPVTSYNEQFF; CDR3nt: TGTGCCAGCAGTGAACCGGTGACCTCCTACAATGAGCAGTTCTTC; len: 15; j_gene: TRBJ2-1; abundance: many; v_gene: TRBV2; d_gene: NA
CDR3aa: CASSQGLARVSEQFF; CDR3nt: TGTGCCAGCAGTCAGGGACTAGCGAGAGTCAGTGAGCAGTTCTTC; len: 15; j_gene: TRBJ2-1; abundance: NA; v_gene: TRBV6-1; d_gene: TRBD2
CDR3aa: CSGGGSSYNEQFF; CDR3nt: TGCAGTGGAGGGGGGAGCTCCTACAATGAGCAGTTCTTC; len: 13; j_gene: TRBJ2-1; abundance: NA; v_gene: TRBV20-1; d_gene: NA
CDR3aa: CASSGRGGSNQPQHF; CDR3nt: TGTGCCAGCAGTGGCAGGGGCGGGAGCAATCAGCCCCAGCATTTT; len: 15; j_gene: TRBJ1-5; abundance: many; v_gene: TRBV27; d_gene: NA
CDR3aa: CASSSGPDYEQYF; CDR3nt: TGCGCCAGCAGCTCGGGACCAGACTACGAGCAGTACTTC; len: 13; j_gene: TRBJ2-7; abundance: NA; v_gene: TRBV7-6; d_gene: NA
CDR3aa: CASGEQGQGTFEAFF; CDR3nt: TGCGCCAGCGGTGAACAGGGACAGGGGACTTTTGAAGCTTTCTTT; len: 15; j_gene: TRBJ1-1; abundance: NA; v_gene: TRBV2; d_gene: TRBD1
CDR3aa: CASNRGGRKDEKLFF; CDR3nt: TGTGCCAGCAACAGGGGCGGACGCAAGGATGAAAAACTGTTTTTT; len: 15; j_gene: TRBJ1-4; abundance: few; v_gene: TRBV28; d_gene: TRBD1
CDR3aa: CASKNRDGGNQPQHF; CDR3nt: TGTGCCAGTAAAAACAGGGACGGAGGCAATCAGCCCCAGCATTTT; len: 15; j_gene: TRBJ1-5; abundance: NA; v_gene: TRBV19; d_gene: NA
CDR3aa: CASSQVPIETQYF; CDR3nt: TGCGCCAGCAGCCAAGTTCCTATCGAGACCCAGTACTTC; len: 13; j_gene: TRBJ2-5; abundance: many; v_gene: TRBV4-1; d_gene: NA
CDR3aa: CSAGHSNNEQFF; CDR3nt: TGCAGCGCGGGACACAGCAACAATGAGCAGTTCTTC; len: 12; j_gene: TRBJ2-1; abundance: NA; v_gene: TRBV29-1; d_gene: NA
CDR3aa: CASSLVAGGTDTQYF; CDR3nt: TGTGCCAGCAGCTTAGTAGCGGGAGGCACAGATACGCAGTATTTT; len: 15; j_gene: TRBJ2-3; abundance: NA; v_gene: TRBV7-2; d_gene: TRBD2
CDR3aa: CASSPLESRQTQYF; CDR3nt: TGTGCCAGCAGTCCTCTTGAGTCGCGACAGACCCAGTACTTC; len: 14; j_gene: TRBJ2-5; abundance: many; v_gene: TRBV27; d_gene: NA
CDR3aa: CASSYSFGRPIDEQFF; CDR3nt: TGTGCCAGCAGTTACTCCTTCGGTCGCCCTATAGATGAGCAGTTCTTC; len: 16; j_gene: TRBJ2-1; abundance: many; v_gene: TRBV6-5; d_gene: NA
CDR3aa: CASSKSTSGSFNEQFF; CDR3nt: TGTGCCAGTAGCAAATCGACTAGCGGGAGCTTCAATGAGCAGTTCTTC; len: 16; j_gene: TRBJ2-1; abundance: many; v_gene: TRBV19; d_gene: TRBD2
CDR3aa: CASRGNRVARETQYF; CDR3nt: TGTGCCAGCAGAGGTAACAGGGTAGCAAGAGAGACCCAGTACTTC; len: 15; j_gene: TRBJ2-5; abundance: few; v_gene: TRBV28; d_gene: NA
CDR3aa: CASSQALAGVEEQYF; CDR3nt: TGTGCTAGCAGCCAAGCCCTAGCGGGAGTAGAAGAGCAGTACTTC; len: 15; j_gene: TRBJ2-7; abundance: NA; v_gene: TRBV7-7; d_gene: TRBD2
CDR3aa: CASSSPQGPRITGELFF; CDR3nt: TGTGCCAGCAGCTCCCCCCAGGGGCCACGTATCACCGGGGAGCTGTTTTTT; len: 17; j_gene: TRBJ2-2; abundance: many; v_gene: TRBV7-2; d_gene: NA
CDR3aa: CASALAAHEQFF; CDR3nt: TGTGCCAGTGCACTAGCGGCGCATGAGCAGTTCTTC; len: 12; j_gene: TRBJ2-1; abundance: NA; v_gene: TRBV19; d_gene: TRBD2
CDR3aa: CASVGSGEGYEQYF; CDR3nt: TGTGCCAGCGTTGGTTCCGGGGAAGGGTACGAGCAGTACTTC; len: 14; j_gene: TRBJ2-7; abundance: once; v_gene: TRBV25-1; d_gene: NA
CDR3aa: CASRRGQGAAYEQYF; CDR3nt: TGTGCCAGCAGAAGGGGACAGGGGGCGGCCTACGAGCAGTACTTC; len: 15; j_gene: TRBJ2-7; abundance: many; v_gene: TRBV11-2; d_gene: TRBD1
CDR3aa: CASSRSPGGLGDTQYF; CDR3nt: TGTGCCAGCAGCAGGTCCCCCGGGGGATTGGGGGATACGCAGTATTTT; len: 16; j_gene: TRBJ2-3; abundance: NA; v_gene: TRBV7-8; d_gene: NA
CDR3aa: CASKASGIAKNIQYF; CDR3nt: TGTGCCAGCAAAGCTAGCGGAATAGCCAAAAACATTCAGTACTTC; len: 15; j_gene: TRBJ2-4; abundance: many; v_gene: TRBV6-1; d_gene: TRBD2
CDR3aa: CASSPPAGGYEQYF; CDR3nt: TGTGCCAGCTCACCCCCTGCCGGGGGCTACGAGCAGTACTTC; len: 14; j_gene: TRBJ2-7; abundance: few; v_gene: TRBV18; d_gene: NA
CDR3aa: CASSYTKGTQYF; CDR3nt: TGTGCCAGCAGCTATACAAAGGGGACCCAGTACTTC; len: 12; j_gene: TRBJ2-5; abundance: NA; v_gene: TRBV7-2; d_gene: NA
CDR3aa: CASSLVGTSSYNEQFF; CDR3nt: TGTGCCAGCAGCTTAGTAGGGACTAGCTCCTACAATGAGCAGTTCTTC; len: 16; j_gene: TRBJ2-1; abundance: NA; v_gene: TRBV24-1; d_gene: TRBD2
CDR3aa: CSVEVQGSETQHF; CDR3nt: TGCAGCGTTGAAGTTCAGGGCAGTGAGACCCAGCATTTT; len: 13; j_gene: TRBJ1-5; abundance: NA; v_gene: TRBV29-1; d_gene: NA
CDR3aa: CASRDRGRAKNIQYF; CDR3nt: TGTGCCAGTAGGGACAGGGGTCGGGCCAAAAACATTCAGTACTTC; len: 15; j_gene: TRBJ2-4; abundance: many; v_gene: TRBV19; d_gene: TRBD1
CDR3aa: CASSLDSGLDTQYF; CDR3nt: TGTGCCAGCAGCTTAGATTCGGGGCTGGATACGCAGTATTTT; len: 14; j_gene: TRBJ2-3; abundance: NA; v_gene: TRBV7-8; d_gene: NA
CDR3aa: CASSTGRSNQPQHF; CDR3nt: TGTGCCAGTAGTACAGGACGGAGCAATCAGCCCCAGCATTTT; len: 14; j_gene: TRBJ1-5; abundance: many; v_gene: TRBV19; d_gene: NA
CDR3aa: CASSDRATWSYNEQFF; CDR3nt: TGTGCCAGCAGTGACAGGGCGACGTGGAGTTACAATGAGCAGTTCTTC; len: 16; j_gene: TRBJ2-1; abundance: once; v_gene: TRBV25-1; d_gene: NA
CDR3aa: CASSEDRAGKLFF; CDR3nt: TGTGCCAGCAGCGAGGACAGGGCCGGAAAACTGTTTTTT; len: 13; j_gene: TRBJ1-4; abundance: many; v_gene: TRBV6-5; d_gene: TRBD1
CDR3aa: CASSPEGEMGTEAF; CDR3nt: TGTGCCAGCAGCCCAGAGGGGGAAATGGGTACTGAAGCTTTC; len: 14; j_gene: TRBJ2-6; abundance: NA; v_gene: TRBV9; d_gene: NA
CDR3aa: CASTLEGQSYEQYF; CDR3nt: TGTGCCAGCACACTAGAGGGACAGTCCTACGAGCAGTACTTC; len: 14; j_gene: TRBJ2-7; abundance: NA; v_gene: TRBV2; d_gene: TRBD1
CDR3aa: CASSSSMRTYGYTF; CDR3nt: TGCGCCAGCAGTTCCTCGATGAGGACCTATGGCTACACCTTC; len: 14; j_gene: TRBJ1-2; abundance: NA; v_gene: TRBV10-1; d_gene: NA